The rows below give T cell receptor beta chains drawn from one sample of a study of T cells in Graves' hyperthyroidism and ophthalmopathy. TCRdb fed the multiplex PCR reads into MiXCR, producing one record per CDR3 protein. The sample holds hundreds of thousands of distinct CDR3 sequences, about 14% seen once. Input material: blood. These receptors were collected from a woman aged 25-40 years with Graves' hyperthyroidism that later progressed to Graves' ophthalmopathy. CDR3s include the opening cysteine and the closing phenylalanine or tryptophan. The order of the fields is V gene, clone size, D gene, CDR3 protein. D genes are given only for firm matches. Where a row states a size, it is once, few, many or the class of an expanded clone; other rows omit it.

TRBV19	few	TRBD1	CATGQGKKTNEKLFF
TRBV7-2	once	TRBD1	CASSRGTGGNVLTF
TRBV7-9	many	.	CASSPLGRGTGGETQYF
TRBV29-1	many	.	CSVRINTGELFF
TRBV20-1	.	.	CSASTQIVYEQYF
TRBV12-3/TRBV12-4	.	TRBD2	CASSFLTRGLAGGGFNEQFF
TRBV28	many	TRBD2	CATTKPGGGEQYF
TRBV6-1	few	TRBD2	CASNPSGGYEQFF
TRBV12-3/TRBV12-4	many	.	CASGPHWENTEAFF
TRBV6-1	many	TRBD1	CASSHRARGTGGWGGNQPQHF
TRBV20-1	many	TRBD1	CSAGGTGGVQPQHF
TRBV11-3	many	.	CASSLDGQALVREQYF
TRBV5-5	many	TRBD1	CASSDIGQGGYTF
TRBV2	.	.	CASSGRDSNKNIQYF
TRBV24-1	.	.	CATSDNTDTQYF
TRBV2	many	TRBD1	CASSEAGGMNSPLHF
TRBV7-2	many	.	CASSLSEGYGYTF
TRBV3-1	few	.	CASSQPVGTQYF
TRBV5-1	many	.	CASSLVGIEAFF
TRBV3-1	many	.	CASSQADSNTEAFF
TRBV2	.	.	CASSDLRGSGNTIYF
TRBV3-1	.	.	CASSQDRGSAFQETQYF
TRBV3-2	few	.	CASSLPRGEQYF
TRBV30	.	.	CAWTASLRAFTDTQYF
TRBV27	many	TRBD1	CASSWSRQGQETQYF
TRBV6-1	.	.	CASSPDGGLAKNIQYF
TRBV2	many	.	CASIGNTEAFF
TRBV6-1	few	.	CASSSSRSNTGELFF
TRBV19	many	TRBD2	CASSIWGSGPTDTQYF
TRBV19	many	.	CASSHGHRGETQYF
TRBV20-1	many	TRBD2	CSARDGTSGSKADTQYF
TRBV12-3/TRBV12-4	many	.	CASTHPPSPFLPGTYTDTQYF
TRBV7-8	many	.	CASSLAATTDTQYF
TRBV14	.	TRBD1	CASSHPGTVPYNEQFF
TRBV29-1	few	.	CSVEDGAYNEQFF
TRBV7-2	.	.	CASSLNSGTITYNEQFF
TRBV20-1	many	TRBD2	CSVRLADYEQYF
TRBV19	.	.	CATGGYSNQPQHF
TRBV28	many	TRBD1	CASIQGTGWFPSGQPQHF
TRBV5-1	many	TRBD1	CASSLTGGNLMNTEAFF
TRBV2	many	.	CAEGVSGGTEAFF
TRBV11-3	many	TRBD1	CASSPGQGGSYEQYF
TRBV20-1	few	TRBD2	CSGGGGATGELFF
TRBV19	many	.	CASSIVGNAEAFF
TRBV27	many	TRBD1	CASWDRGNYGYTF
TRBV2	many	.	CASSEAGVVGANVLTF
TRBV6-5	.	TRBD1	CASSYSNVRGQITEAFF
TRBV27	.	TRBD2	CASQQAGTSYNEQFF
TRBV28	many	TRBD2	CASSLLQTSGRDNEQFF
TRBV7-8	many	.	CASSFSGGGSTEAFF
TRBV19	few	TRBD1	CASSIFDQGVYQPQHF
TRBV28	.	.	CASTPESGITEAFF
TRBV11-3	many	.	CASSRWTEGAEAFF
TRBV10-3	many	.	CAISEVESNTEAFF
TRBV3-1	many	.	CASSQRQQLTDTQYF
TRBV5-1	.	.	CASSLVLGRTNTGELFF
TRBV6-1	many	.	CASSERDRSSGNTIYF
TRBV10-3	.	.	CAISMGGADSPLHF
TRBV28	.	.	CASDGEGSYEQYF